The clone carrying this T cell receptor (beta chain) came up many times. The antigen is unknown. This sample was included in a study of neurological immune-mediated disorders. Points from the study as a whole: Private repertoires in all groups were suggested, as expanded clones shared no CDR3 amino acid sequences across subjects. HTLV-1-associated myelopathy led in TCR clonal expansion, while multiple sclerosis ranked lowest, below healthy controls. Phylogenetic analysis grouped 18 of 34 multiple sclerosis patients' repertoires together, suggesting a possible repertoire signature.

Per germline, CDR1 SGHRS and CDR2 YFSETQ. The CDR3 is 16 amino acids. The V segment lost 0 bases and the J segment 2 bases; nucleotides outside the gene matches: 3. A 10-nucleotide random UMI tagged transcripts in template-switch 5'RACE cDNA synthesis. MiXCR, run by TCRdb on the 5' RACE reads, gives a single entry per CDR3 protein. The sample lists approximately 70,000 distinct CDR3 sequences, about 4.2% seen once, with 1.3% in the top ten. J is TRBJ2-3 and V is TRBV5-1, with 10 nucleotides matching TRBD2. This sequence originates from a man in his thirties or forties with multiple sclerosis. The sequencing input was PBMCs. This CDR3 reads CASSLGTSGDTDTQYF. In DNA, the CDR3 is TGCGCCAGCAGCTTGGGGACTAGCGGTGACACAGATACGCAGTATTTT.